Shown below are 7 T cell receptor beta chains from a single sample sequenced in a study of T cells in Graves' hyperthyroidism and ophthalmopathy. Amplified TCR beta CDR3 regions came from RNA transcripts. When the TCR CDR3 underwent first-round RT-PCR, the HTBI primer set was used. Via MiXCR, TCRdb re-called the multiplex PCR reads, giving one row per CDR3 protein. Of roughly 740,000 distinct CDR3 sequences listed, about a sixth are singletons. Material: blood. The source of these receptors is a man younger than 35 with Graves' hyperthyroidism.

Points on this clonotype: A much more abundant neighbour one base away suggests this may be a read error. V gene TRBV28 combines with J gene TRBJ1-1, with TRBD1 matching 8 bases. With V trimmed by 5 bases and J by 7 bases, 12 bases remained unmatched. The CDR3 is made up of 15 amino acids. Germline V gene data show CDR1 as MDHEN and CDR2 as SYDVKM. CDR3 region: CASSLAGGATDEAFF. As DNA, the CDR3 is TGTGCCAGCAGTCTTGCAGGGGGCGCTACTGATGAAGCTTTCTTT.

The chain couples TRBV6-4 to TRBJ2-3, with 10 positions matching TRBD2. The CDR3 covers 14 residues. Germline V CDR1 and CDR2: MRHNA, SNTAGT. The J segment lost 7 bases and the V segment lost 8 bases, leaving 9 bases of the junction unmatched. CDR3 amino acids: CASGASGSSNTQYF. The CDR3 bases are TGTGCCAGCGGGGCTAGCGGGAGCTCGAATACGCAGTATTTT.

This clonotype came up a few times. This chain connects TRBV5-1 to TRBJ1-3, with D possibly matching TRBD1 (6 bases). V lost 2 bases and J lost 4, with 13 bases in between. Germline V CDR1 and CDR2: SGHRS, YFSETQ. This CDR3 has 15 amino acids. The CDR3, as DNA: TGCGCCAGCAGCTTATTTGGACAGTACGGAAACACCATATATTTT. Its translation is CASSLFGQYGNTIYF.

The chain carries TRBV20-1 and TRBJ2-7, with 13 bases lining up with TRBD2. Germline V gives CDR1 DFQATT, CDR2 SNEGSKA (reference sequence). The length of the CDR3 is 14 residues. Trimming at V came to 6 bases and at J to 4 bases, leaving 6 bases not matched to a gene. DNA of the CDR3: TGCAGTGCGACTAAGACTAGCGGGAGGTACGAGCAGTACTTC. This codes for CSATKTSGRYEQYF.

V and J are TRBV11-2 and TRBJ1-2; the D gene is possibly TRBD1 (6 bases). The CDR3 contains 16 residues. The germline V gene has CDR1 SGHAT and CDR2 FQNNGV. V shed 5 bases and J shed 7 bases, with 23 bases lying between them. CDR3 nucleotides: TGTGCCAGCAGCCCTCCGGGACATTTAACCTATCGTGGCTACACCTTC. It codes for CASSPPGHLTYRGYTF.

As concerns this clonotype: A read error is possible here, since a much larger clone lies one base away. The chain links TRBV11-3 to TRBJ2-1, with D uncertain. This CDR3 comprises 12 residues. Trimming shortened V by 5 bases and J by 7 bases, and 9 bases separated the two germline ends. The germline V gene encodes CDR1 SGHNT and CDR2 YENEEA. CDR3 sequence: CASSMGWNEQFF. The CDR3 bases are TGTGCCAGCAGCATGGGGTGGAATGAGCAGTTCTTC.

J is TRBJ1-6 and V is TRBV7-9, with 10 positions matching TRBD1. Trimming took 1 base from V and 7 from J; bases not matched to a gene: 16. The CDR3 totals 20 residues. Germline V CDR1 and CDR2: SEHNR, FQNEAQ (reference sequence). The CDR3 protein is CASSLVSGQGTMSGNSPLHF. The CDR3, as DNA: TGTGCCAGCAGCTTAGTCTCGGGACAGGGGACTATGAGTGGGAATTCACCCCTCCACTTT.